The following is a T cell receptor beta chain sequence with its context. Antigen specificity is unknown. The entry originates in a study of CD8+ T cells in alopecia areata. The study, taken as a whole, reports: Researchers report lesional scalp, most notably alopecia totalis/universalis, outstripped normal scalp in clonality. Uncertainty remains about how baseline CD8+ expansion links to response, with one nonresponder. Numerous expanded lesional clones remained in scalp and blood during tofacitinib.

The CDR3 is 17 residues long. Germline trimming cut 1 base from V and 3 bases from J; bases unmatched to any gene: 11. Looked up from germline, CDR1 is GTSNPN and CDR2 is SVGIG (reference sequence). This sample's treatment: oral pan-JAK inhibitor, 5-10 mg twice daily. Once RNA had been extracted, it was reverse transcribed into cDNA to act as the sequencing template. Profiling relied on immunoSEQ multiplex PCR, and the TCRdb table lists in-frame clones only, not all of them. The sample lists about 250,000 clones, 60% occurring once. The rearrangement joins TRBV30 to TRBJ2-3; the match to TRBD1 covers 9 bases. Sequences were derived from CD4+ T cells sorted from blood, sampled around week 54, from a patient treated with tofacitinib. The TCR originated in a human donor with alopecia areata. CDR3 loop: CAWSDRQGVVSTDTQYF. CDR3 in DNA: TGTGCCTGGAGTGACCGACAGGGGGTTGTGTCGACAGATACGCAGTATTTT.